This T cell receptor (beta chain) appears in the sequencing data of a study of blood T cell repertoires in COVID-19. About the research overall: Both acute and convalescent COVID-19 samples were obtained from the United States, Italy and Spain. T cells, B-cell-depleted T cells, or PBMCs supplied cDNA or gDNA.

The assay was immunoSEQ multiplex PCR, and TCRdb's table has in-frame clones only and misses some. The data show 70,000 to 95,000 clones, approximately 92% seen once. CDR1 is MNHEY and CDR2 is SMNVEV in the germline V gene (reference sequence). V was trimmed by 2 bases and J by 3 bases, leaving 11 bases between them. This CDR3 is 14 amino acids long. Sequenced sample: peripheral blood. This chain uses TRBV27 with TRBJ2-7; maybe TRBD1 (5 bases). This clonotype was sampled from a woman aged 55-69 years with active COVID-19. The CDR3 spells CASSLQGLLYEQYF. DNA of the CDR3: TGTGCCAGCAGTTTACAGGGTCTTCTCTACGAGCAGTACTTC.